This T cell receptor (beta chain) was recorded in a study of beta chain features in type 1 diabetes. Turning to the study itself: Patients and healthy donors were similar in age, gender and cell yields. Study-level findings and limits: Cells with high TCR expression could be over-represented by cDNA sequencing.

Expressed TCRB transcripts were sequenced because the entire RNA isolate underwent reverse transcription. Read counts averaged around 3.6 million for samples of naive, central memory and regulatory T cells. Profiling relied on immunoSEQ multiplex PCR, and the TCRdb table lists in-frame clones only, not all of them. The data contain under 450,000 clones, over 11% of them singletons. About this clone: Its antigen remains unknown.

The germline V gene encodes CDR1 SEHNR and CDR2 FQNEAQ (reference sequence). V gave up 5 bases and J gave up 10 bases, with 15 bases separating them. The length of the CDR3 is 13 residues. The V and J genes are TRBV7-9 and TRBJ2-1, with unresolved D. This receptor was taken from a man between 25 and 39 years old in good health. Material: naive CD4+ T cells from blood. CDR3 loop: CASSPEVRREQFF. The CDR3 nucleotides read TGTGCCAGCAGCCCGGAAGTGAGGAGAGAGCAGTTCTTC.